This T cell receptor (beta chain) was recorded in a study of CD8 T cells in ankylosing spondylitis. Study-level results: Disease-linked clones proved CD8+ and comparatively uncommon in peripheral blood. A motif of 8 or 9 highly homologous TCR beta variants was seen as apparently characteristic of ankylosing spondylitis blood. From matched ankylosing spondylitis synovial fluid, disease-linked clones were reportedly recovered at significantly enriched levels.

Germline V gene data show CDR1 as LNHNV and CDR2 as YYDKDF (reference sequence). The ends were cut back, 0 bases at V and 2 bases at J, with 7 bases in the middle. CDR3 length equals 14 residues. There are a few counts of this clonotype. Antigen: not known. The TCR beta libraries were generated through quantitative 5'-RACE incorporating molecular barcodes. MiXCR, run by TCRdb on the 5' RACE reads, gives a single entry per CDR3 protein. The repertoire holds some 330,000 distinct CDR3 sequences, with around 7.6% as singletons. V usage is TRBV15 and J usage is TRBJ2-5; D ambiguous. Sequencing input: blood, either unsorted or a sorted T cell fraction (not recorded which). The receptor was derived from a male donor with ankylosing spondylitis. CDR3 bases: TGTGCCACCAGCAGAGACCCCTCACAAGAGACCCAGTACTTC. This encodes CATSRDPSQETQYF.